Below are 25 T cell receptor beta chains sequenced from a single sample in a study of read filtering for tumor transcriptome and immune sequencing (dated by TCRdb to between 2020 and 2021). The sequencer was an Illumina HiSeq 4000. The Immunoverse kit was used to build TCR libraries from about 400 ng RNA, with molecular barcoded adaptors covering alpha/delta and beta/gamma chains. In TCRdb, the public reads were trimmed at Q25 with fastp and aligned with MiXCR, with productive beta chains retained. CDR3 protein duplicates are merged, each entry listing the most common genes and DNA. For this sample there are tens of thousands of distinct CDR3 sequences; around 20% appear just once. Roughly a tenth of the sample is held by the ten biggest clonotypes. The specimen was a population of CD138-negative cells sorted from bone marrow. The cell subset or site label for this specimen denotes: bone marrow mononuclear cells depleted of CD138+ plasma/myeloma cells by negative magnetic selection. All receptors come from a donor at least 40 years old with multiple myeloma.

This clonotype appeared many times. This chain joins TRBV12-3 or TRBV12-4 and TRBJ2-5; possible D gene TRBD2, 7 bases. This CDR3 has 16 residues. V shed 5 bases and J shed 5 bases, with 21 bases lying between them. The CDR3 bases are TGTGCCAGCAGTCTGACCCGGGGGGCGGGACCCGAGACCCAGTACTTC. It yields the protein CASSLTRGAGPETQYF.

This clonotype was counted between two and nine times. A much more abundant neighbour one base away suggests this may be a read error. The chain's CDR3 is CRAELRDEQYF. The CDR3 DNA reads TGCCGCGCTGAATTGAGGGACGAGCAGTACTTC. V and J are TRBV29-1 and TRBJ2-7, with a possible D match to TRBD2 (5 bases). CDR1 and CDR2 (germline): SQVTM, ANQGSEA. The length of the CDR3 is 11 residues.

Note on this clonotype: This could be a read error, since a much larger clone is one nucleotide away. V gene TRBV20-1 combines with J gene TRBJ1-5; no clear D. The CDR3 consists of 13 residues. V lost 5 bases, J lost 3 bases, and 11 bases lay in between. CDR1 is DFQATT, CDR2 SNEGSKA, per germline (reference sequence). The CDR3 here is CSAGDTTNQPQHF. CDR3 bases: TGCAGTGCTGGCGACACGACCAATCAGCCCCAGCATTTT.

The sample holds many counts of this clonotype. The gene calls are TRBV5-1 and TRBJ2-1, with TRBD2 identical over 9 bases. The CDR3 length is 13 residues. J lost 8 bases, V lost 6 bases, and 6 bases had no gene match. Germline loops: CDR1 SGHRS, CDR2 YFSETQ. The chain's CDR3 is CASTRGGAYEQFF. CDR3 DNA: TGCGCCAGCACCCGCGGGGGGGCTTATGAGCAGTTCTTC.

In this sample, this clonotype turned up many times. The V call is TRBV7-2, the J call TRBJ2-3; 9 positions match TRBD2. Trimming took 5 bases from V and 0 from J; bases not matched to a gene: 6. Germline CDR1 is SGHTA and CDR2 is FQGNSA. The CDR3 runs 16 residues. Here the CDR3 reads CASSVSGGVSTDTQYF. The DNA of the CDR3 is TGTGCCAGCAGCGTTAGCGGGGGCGTTAGCACAGATACGCAGTATTTT.

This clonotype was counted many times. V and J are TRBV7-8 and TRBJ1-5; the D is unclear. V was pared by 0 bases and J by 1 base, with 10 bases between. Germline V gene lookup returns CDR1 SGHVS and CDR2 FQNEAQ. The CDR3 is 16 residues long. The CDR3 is CASSLAGGLSNQPQHF. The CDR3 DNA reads TGTGCCAGCAGCTTAGCCGGAGGGCTAAGCAATCAGCCCCAGCATTTT.

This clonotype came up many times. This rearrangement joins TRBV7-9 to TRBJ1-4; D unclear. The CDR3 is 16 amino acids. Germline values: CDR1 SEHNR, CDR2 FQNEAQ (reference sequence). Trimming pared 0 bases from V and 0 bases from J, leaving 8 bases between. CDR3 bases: TGTGCCAGCAGCTTAGCGTTAACCGCAACTAATGAAAAACTGTTTTTT. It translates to CASSLALTATNEKLFF.

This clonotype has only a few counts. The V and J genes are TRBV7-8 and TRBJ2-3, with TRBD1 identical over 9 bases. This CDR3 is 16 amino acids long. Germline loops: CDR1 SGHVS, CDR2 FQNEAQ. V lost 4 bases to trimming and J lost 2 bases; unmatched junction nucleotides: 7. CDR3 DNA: TGTGCCAGCAGCTCAAAGGGACAGGGTTACACAGATACGCAGTATTTT. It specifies CASSSKGQGYTDTQYF.

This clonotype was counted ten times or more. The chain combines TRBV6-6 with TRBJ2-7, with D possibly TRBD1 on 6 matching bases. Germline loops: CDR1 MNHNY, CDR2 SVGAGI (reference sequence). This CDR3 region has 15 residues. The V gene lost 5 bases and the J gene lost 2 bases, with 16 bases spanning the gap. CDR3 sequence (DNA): TGTGCCAGCAGTCCGAACAGGGAATCGCCCTACGAGCAGTACTTC. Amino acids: CASSPNRESPYEQYF.

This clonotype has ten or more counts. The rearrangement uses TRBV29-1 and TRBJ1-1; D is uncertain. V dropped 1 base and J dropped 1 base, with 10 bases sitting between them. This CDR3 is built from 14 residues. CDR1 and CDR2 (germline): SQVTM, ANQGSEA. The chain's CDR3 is CSVEGASENTEAFF. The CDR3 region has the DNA TGCAGCGTTGAAGGTGCCAGTGAGAACACTGAAGCTTTCTTT.

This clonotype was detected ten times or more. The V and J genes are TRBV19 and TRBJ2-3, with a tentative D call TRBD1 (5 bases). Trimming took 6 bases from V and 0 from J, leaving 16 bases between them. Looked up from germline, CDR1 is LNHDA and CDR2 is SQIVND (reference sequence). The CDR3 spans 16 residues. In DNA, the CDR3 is TGTGCCAGTAGCAGCCCAGGACCAGGGAGCACAGATACGCAGTATTTT. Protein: CASSSPGPGSTDTQYF.

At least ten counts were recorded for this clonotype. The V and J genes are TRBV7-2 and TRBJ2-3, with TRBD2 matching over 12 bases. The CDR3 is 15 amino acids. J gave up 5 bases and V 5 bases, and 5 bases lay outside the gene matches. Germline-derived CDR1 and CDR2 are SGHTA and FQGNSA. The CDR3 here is CASSPWTSGIDTQYF. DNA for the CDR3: TGTGCCAGCAGCCCATGGACTAGCGGGATAGATACGCAGTATTTT.

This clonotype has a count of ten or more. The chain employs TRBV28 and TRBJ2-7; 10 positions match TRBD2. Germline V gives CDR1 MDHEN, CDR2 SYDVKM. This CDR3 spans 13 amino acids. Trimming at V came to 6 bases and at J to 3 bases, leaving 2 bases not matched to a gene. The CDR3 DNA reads TGTGCCAGCAGAACTAGCGGGGTCTACGAGCAGTACTTC. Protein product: CASRTSGVYEQYF.

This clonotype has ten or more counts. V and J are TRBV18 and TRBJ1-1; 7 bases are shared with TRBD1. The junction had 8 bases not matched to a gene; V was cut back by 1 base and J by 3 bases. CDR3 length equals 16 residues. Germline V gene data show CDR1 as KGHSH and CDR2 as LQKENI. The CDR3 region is CASSPRGQPLDTEAFF. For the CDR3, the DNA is TGTGCCAGCTCACCACGGGGACAGCCCTTGGACACTGAAGCTTTCTTT.

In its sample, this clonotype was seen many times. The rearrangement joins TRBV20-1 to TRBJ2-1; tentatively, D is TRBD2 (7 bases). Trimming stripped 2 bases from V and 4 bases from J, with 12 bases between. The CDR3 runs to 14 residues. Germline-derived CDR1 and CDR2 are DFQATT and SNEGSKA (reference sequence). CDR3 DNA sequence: TGCAGTGCTAGAAAAGCGGGACAATACAATGAGCAGTTCTTC. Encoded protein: CSARKAGQYNEQFF.

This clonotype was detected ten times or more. CDR3 loop: CASSFHNQPQHF. The CDR3 bases are TGTGCCAGCAGCTTCCACAATCAGCCCCAGCATTTT. The chain recombines TRBV5-6 with TRBJ1-5; no firm D call. Germline V lookup: CDR1 SGHDT, CDR2 YYEEEE. The CDR3 consists of 12 residues. V lost 2 bases, J lost 3 bases, and 3 bases lay in between.

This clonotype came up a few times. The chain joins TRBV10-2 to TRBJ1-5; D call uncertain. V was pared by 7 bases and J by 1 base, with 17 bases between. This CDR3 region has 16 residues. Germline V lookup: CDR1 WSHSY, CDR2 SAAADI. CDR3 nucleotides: TGCGCCAGCACCCGACGCCTAACTGACAGCAATCAGCCCCAGCATTTT. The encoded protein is CASTRRLTDSNQPQHF.

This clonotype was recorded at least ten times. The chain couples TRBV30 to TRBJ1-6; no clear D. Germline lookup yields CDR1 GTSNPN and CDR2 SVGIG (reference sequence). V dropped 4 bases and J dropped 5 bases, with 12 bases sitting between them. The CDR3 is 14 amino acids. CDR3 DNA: TGTGCCTGGAAAGATCGCAGCCATAATTCACCCCTCCACTTT. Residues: CAWKDRSHNSPLHF.

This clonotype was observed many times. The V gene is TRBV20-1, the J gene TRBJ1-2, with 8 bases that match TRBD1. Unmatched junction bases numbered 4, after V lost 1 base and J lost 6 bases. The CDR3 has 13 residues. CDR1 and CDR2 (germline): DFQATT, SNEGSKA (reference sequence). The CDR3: CSARVQGANGYTF. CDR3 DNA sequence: TGCAGTGCTAGAGTTCAGGGGGCTAATGGCTACACCTTC.

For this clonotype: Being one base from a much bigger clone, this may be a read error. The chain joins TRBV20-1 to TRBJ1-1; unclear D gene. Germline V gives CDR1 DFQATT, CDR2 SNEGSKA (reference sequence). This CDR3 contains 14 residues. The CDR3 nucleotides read TGCAGTGCTAGAGTGGGCACAATGAACACTGGAGCTCTCTTT. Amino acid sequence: CSARVGTMNTGALF.

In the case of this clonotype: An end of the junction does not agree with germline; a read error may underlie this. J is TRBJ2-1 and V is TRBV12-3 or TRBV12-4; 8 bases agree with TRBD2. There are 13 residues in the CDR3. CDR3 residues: CSSSLSGSNEQFF. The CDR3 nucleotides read TGTTCCAGCAGTTTAAGCGGGAGTAATGAGCAGTTCTTC.

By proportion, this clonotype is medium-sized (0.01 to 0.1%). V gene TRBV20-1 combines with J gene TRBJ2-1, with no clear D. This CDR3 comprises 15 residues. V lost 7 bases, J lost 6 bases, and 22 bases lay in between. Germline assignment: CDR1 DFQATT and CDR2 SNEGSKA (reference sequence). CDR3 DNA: TGCAGTGTCTCCACGTACGACGACAACTTCAATGAGCAGTTCTTC. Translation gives CSVSTYDDNFNEQFF.

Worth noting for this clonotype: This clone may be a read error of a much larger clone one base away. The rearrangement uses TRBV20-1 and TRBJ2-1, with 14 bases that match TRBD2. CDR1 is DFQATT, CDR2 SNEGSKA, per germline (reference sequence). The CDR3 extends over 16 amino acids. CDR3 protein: CGASRTSGRSDNEQFF. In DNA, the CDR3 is TGCGGTGCTTCCAGGACTAGCGGGAGGAGTGACAATGAGCAGTTCTTC.

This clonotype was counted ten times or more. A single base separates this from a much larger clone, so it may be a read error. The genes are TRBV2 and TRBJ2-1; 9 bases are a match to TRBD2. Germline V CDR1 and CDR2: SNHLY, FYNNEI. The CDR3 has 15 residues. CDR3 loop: CASNLAGSSYNEQLF. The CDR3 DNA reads TGTGCCAGCAATCTAGCGGGGAGCTCCTACAATGAGCAGCTCTTC.

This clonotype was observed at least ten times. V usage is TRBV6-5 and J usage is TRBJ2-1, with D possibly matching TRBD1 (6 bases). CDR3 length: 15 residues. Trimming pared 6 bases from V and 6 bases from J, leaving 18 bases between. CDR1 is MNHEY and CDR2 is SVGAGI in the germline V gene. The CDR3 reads CASSRQAVDSNEQFF. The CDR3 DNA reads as TGTGCCAGCAGCAGACAGGCGGTTGACAGCAATGAGCAGTTCTTC.